The entry that follows covers one T cell receptor beta chain sequence. Its antigen is not known. Per germline, CDR1 SGHVS and CDR2 FNYEAQ. V trimming: 3 bases; J trimming: 2 bases; junction bases outside the gene matches: 5. This CDR3 spans 15 amino acids. Use of 60 Vbeta and 13 Jbeta primers characterized the PCR. Using immunoSEQ multiplex PCR, the repertoire was profiled, and TCRdb retains in-frame clones only, with some absent. In the table there are roughly 200,000 clones, around 89% of which are singletons. The entry originates in a study of cytomegalovirus exposure and HLA in healthy donors. About the research overall: There were 75 million to 95 million unique TCRs (from HLA-typed donors) in an early data release.

Study-wide findings and caveats: Both high specificity and high sensitivity reportedly marked the classifier's diagnosis of cytomegalovirus status. In a later analysis, at a false discovery rate of 0.05, about 17,000 TCR beta sequences matched HLA alleles. Clonal expansion was found to be greater in HLA-associated TCR beta chains than in equally common others in a later analysis.

The receptor's source is a woman aged 18-35 years in good health and CMV-seronegative. The chain uses TRBV7-6 and TRBJ2-3; TRBD1 agrees at 7 bases. The sequencing sample was made of PBMCs. The CDR3 DNA reads as TGTGCCAGCAGCTTTCGGGGACAGAACACAGATACGCAGTATTTT. It codes for CASSFRGQNTDTQYF.